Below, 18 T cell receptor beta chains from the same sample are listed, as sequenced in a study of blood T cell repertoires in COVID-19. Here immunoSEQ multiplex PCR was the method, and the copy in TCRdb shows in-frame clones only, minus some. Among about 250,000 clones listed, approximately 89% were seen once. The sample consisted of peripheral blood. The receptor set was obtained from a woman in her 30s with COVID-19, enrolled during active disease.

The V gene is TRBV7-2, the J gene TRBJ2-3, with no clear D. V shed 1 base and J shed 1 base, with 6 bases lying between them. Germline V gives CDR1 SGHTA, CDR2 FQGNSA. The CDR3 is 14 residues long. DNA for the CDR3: TGTGCCAGCAGCTTAGTACGGGGCACAGATACGCAGTATTTT. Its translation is CASSLVRGTDTQYF. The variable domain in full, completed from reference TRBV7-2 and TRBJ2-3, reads GAGVSQSPSNKVTEKGKDVELRCDPISGHTALYWYRQSLGQGLEFLIYFQGNSAPDKSGLPSDRFSAERTGGSVSTLTIQRTQQEDSAVYLCASSLVRGTDTQYFGPGTRLTVL.

CDR3 loop: CASSPTGHSNQPQHF. CDR3 in DNA: TGTGCCAGTAGCCCTACAGGGCATAGCAATCAGCCCCAGCATTTT. This chain connects TRBV19 to TRBJ1-5; the D gene is possibly TRBD1 (6 bases). In germline, CDR1 is LNHDA, CDR2 SQIVND (reference sequence). CDR3 length equals 15 residues. Deletions cut 6 bases from V and 0 bases from J, with 12 bases between. The complete variable domain, with remaining parts taken from reference TRBV19 and TRBJ1-5, reads DGGITQSPKYLFRKEGQNVTLSCEQNLNHDAMYWYRQDPGQGLRLIYYSQIVNDFQKGDIAEGYSVSREKKESFPLTVTSAQKNPTAFYLCASSPTGHSNQPQHFGDGTRLSIL.

The DNA of the CDR3 is TGTGCCACCAGCAGGGGGGACAATCGGGGAAAACTGTTTTTT. Translated: CATSRGDNRGKLFF. This chain connects TRBV15 to TRBJ1-4; a possible D gene is TRBD1 (6 bases). Germline CDR1 reads LNHNV; CDR2 reads YYDKDF (reference sequence). The CDR3 spans 14 residues. Trimming pared 3 bases from V and 10 bases from J, leaving 15 bases between.

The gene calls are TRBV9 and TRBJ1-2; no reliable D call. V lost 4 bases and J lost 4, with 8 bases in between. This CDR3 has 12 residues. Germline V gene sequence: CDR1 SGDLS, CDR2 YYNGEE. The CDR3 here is CASSMGPYGYTF. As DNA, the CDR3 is TGTGCCAGCAGCATGGGCCCCTATGGCTACACCTTC.

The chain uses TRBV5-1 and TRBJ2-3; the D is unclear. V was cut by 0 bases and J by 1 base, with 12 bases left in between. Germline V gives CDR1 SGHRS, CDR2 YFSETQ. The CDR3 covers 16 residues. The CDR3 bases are TGCGCCAGCAGCTTGGAGGCGGTCGCGGGCACAGATACGCAGTATTTT. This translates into CASSLEAVAGTDTQYF.

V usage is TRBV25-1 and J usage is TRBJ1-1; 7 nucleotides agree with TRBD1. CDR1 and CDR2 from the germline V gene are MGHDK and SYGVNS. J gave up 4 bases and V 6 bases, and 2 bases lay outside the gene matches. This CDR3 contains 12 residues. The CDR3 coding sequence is TGTGCCAGCAGGACAGGGAGCACTGAAGCTTTCTTT. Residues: CASRTGSTEAFF.

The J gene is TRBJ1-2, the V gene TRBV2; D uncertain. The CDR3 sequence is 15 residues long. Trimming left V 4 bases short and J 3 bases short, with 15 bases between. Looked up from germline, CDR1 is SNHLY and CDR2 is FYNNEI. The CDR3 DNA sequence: TGTGCCAGCAGTGGACCGGGAGAGAAGTACTATGGCTACACCTTC. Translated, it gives CASSGPGEKYYGYTF.

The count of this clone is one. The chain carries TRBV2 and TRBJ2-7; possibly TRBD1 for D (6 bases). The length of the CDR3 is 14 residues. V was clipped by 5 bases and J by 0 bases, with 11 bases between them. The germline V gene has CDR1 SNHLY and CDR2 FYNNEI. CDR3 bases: TGTGCCAGCAGTTACAGGGCGAGCTCCTACGAGCAGTACGTC. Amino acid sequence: CASSYRASSYEQYV.

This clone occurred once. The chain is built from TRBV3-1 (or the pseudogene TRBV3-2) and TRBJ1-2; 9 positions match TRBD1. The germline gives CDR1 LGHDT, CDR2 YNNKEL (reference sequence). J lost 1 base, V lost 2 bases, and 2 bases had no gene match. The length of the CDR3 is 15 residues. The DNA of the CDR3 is TGTGCCAGCAGCCAAATGGGACAGGGTAACTATGGCTACACCTTC. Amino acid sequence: CASSQMGQGNYGYTF.

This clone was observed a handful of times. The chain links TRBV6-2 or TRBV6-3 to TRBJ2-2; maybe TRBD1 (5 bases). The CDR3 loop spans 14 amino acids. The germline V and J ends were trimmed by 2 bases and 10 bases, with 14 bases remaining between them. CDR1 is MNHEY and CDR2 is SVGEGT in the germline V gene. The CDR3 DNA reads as TGTGCCAGCAGTTACACTCAGGGATCCGAGGAGCTGTTTTTT. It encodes CASSYTQGSEELFF.

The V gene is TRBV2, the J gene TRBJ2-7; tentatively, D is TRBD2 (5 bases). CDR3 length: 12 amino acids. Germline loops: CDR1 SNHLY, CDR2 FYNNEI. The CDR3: CASSEVLLDSIV. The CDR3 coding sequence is TGTGCCAGCAGTGAAGTTTTGTTGGACTCGATCGTC.

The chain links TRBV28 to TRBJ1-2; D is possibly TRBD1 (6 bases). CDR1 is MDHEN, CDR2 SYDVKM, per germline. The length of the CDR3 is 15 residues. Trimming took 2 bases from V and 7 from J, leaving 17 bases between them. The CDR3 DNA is TGTGCCAGCAGTTTAACAGGGCGGTTAACCGGTGGCTACACCTTC. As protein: CASSLTGRLTGGYTF.

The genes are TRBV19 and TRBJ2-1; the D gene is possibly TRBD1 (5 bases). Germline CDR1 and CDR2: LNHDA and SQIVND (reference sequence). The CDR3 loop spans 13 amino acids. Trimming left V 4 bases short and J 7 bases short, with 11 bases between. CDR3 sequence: CASSTAGRNEQFF. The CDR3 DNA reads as TGTGCCAGTAGTACGGCAGGGCGAAATGAGCAGTTCTTC.

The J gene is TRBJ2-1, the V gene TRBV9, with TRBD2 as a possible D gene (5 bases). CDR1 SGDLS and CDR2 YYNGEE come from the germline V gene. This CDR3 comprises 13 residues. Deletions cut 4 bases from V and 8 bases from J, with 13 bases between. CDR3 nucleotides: TGTGCCAGCAGCCCTGGCCCCGGGGATGAGCAGTTCTTC. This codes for CASSPGPGDEQFF.

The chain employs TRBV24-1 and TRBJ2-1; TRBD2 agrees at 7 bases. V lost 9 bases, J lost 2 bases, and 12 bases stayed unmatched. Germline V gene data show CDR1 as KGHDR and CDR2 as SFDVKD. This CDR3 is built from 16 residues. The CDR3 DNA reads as TGTGCCACCGGCCTAAAGACGGGGACTACCTACAATGAGCAGTTCTTC. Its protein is CATGLKTGTTYNEQFF.

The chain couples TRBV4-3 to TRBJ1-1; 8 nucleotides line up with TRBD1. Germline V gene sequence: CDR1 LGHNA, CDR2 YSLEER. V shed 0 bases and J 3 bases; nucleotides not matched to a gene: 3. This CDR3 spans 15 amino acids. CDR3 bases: TGCGCCAGCAGCCAAGAATACAGGGGGGACACTGAAGCTTTCTTT. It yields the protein CASSQEYRGDTEAFF.

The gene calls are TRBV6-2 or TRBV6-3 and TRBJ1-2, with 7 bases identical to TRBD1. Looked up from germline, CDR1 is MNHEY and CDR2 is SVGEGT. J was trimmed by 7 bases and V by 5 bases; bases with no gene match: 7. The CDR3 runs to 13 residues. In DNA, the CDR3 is TGTGCCAGCAGTAACCGACAGGGCGGTGGCTACACCTTC. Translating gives CASSNRQGGGYTF.

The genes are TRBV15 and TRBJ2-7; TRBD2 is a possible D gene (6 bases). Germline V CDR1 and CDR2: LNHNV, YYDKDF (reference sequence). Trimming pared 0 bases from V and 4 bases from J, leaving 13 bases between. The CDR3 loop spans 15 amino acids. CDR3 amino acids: CATSRDPVGTYEQYF. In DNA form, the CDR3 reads TGTGCCACCAGCAGAGATCCCGTCGGGACTTACGAGCAGTACTTC.